Listed below are T cell receptor beta chains from one sample, sequenced in a study of human T cells and chemical hapten exposure. TCRdb reprocessed the RACE reads via MiXCR and lists one record per CDR3 protein. The data show 300,000 to 400,000 distinct CDR3 sequences, approximately 6.9% seen once. The input for sequencing was whole blood, taken in connection with sensitization to the hapten diphenylcyclopropenone (DPC). These receptors all stem from a woman aged 18-29 years with alopecia areata. Some clones in this sample may be carry-over from other donors' samples. CDR3s include the opening cysteine and the closing phenylalanine or tryptophan. A D gene is named only where the DNA matches it firmly. Size values are once, few and many counts, or a class for expanded clones, and some rows have none.

j_call: TRBJ1-2; clone_size: many; d_call: .; v_call: TRBV5-6; cdr3_nt: TGTGCCAGCAGCTCTACTATCGACTACACCTTC; cdr3_aa: CASSSTIDYTF
j_call: TRBJ1-2; clone_size: .; d_call: TRBD1; v_call: TRBV18; cdr3_nt: TGTGCCAGCTCCCCAGACAGGGCGCTGTTCGGCTACACCTTC; cdr3_aa: CASSPDRALFGYTF
j_call: TRBJ2-5; clone_size: few; d_call: .; v_call: TRBV11-3; cdr3_nt: TGTGCCAGCAGCCCTAGAAGAGGGGGGACCCAGTACTTC; cdr3_aa: CASSPRRGGTQYF
j_call: TRBJ2-4; clone_size: few; d_call: TRBD2; v_call: TRBV27; cdr3_nt: TGTGCCAGCAGTTTAGTCGGACTAGCGGGGGGCAAAAACATTCAGTACTTC; cdr3_aa: CASSLVGLAGGKNIQYF
j_call: TRBJ1-5; clone_size: many; d_call: .; v_call: TRBV24-1; cdr3_nt: TGTGCCACCAGTGCTTTTGGCAATCAGCCCCAGCATTTT; cdr3_aa: CATSAFGNQPQHF
j_call: TRBJ1-1; clone_size: .; d_call: .; v_call: TRBV6-2/TRBV6-3; cdr3_nt: TGTGCCAGCAGTATCAACAGTCTGGGAGGAACTGAAGCTTTCTTT; cdr3_aa: CASSINSLGGTEAFF
j_call: TRBJ1-1; clone_size: many; d_call: .; v_call: TRBV29-1; cdr3_nt: TGCAGCGGCTCTAACCGAAACACTGAAGCTTTCTTT; cdr3_aa: CSGSNRNTEAFF
j_call: TRBJ1-3; clone_size: .; d_call: .; v_call: TRBV6-6; cdr3_nt: TGTGCCAGCAGGCTCTCGGCTGGAAACACCATATATTTT; cdr3_aa: CASRLSAGNTIYF
j_call: TRBJ2-3; clone_size: .; d_call: TRBD2; v_call: TRBV20-1; cdr3_nt: TGCAGTGCTAGATCAATCCGGGGGGGAGCCCAAACCACCACAGATACGCAGTATTTT; cdr3_aa: CSARSIRGGAQTTTDTQYF
j_call: TRBJ2-3; clone_size: .; d_call: .; v_call: TRBV2; cdr3_nt: TGTGCCAGCCGTGGGGTTGGTCCAGATACGCAGTATTTT; cdr3_aa: CASRGVGPDTQYF
j_call: TRBJ2-3; clone_size: many; d_call: .; v_call: TRBV7-8; cdr3_nt: TGTGCCAGCAGCCAACTTCCTAGCACAGATACGCAGTATTTT; cdr3_aa: CASSQLPSTDTQYF
j_call: TRBJ1-5; clone_size: .; d_call: .; v_call: TRBV7-2; cdr3_nt: TGTGCCAGCAGCTTAAAGTTGTGGTCCAATCAGCCCCAGCATTTT; cdr3_aa: CASSLKLWSNQPQHF
j_call: TRBJ1-6; clone_size: few; d_call: TRBD1; v_call: TRBV12-3/TRBV12-4; cdr3_nt: TGTGCCAGCAGAGCACAGGGGAATATTTCACCCCTCCACTTT; cdr3_aa: CASRAQGNISPLHF
j_call: TRBJ2-7; clone_size: few; d_call: .; v_call: TRBV28; cdr3_nt: TGTGCCAGCAGTTTCCTCGTCCCCAGGGGCTCCTACGAGCAGTACTTC; cdr3_aa: CASSFLVPRGSYEQYF
j_call: TRBJ2-7; clone_size: few; d_call: .; v_call: TRBV7-9; cdr3_nt: TGTGCCAGCGGGGACGGCCTCTACGAGCAGTACTTC; cdr3_aa: CASGDGLYEQYF
j_call: TRBJ2-3; clone_size: .; d_call: TRBD2; v_call: TRBV20-1; cdr3_nt: TGCAGTGCTAGATCAGCGGGGGGGCCGGGCACAGATACGCAGTATTTT; cdr3_aa: CSARSAGGPGTDTQYF
j_call: TRBJ2-7; clone_size: many; d_call: TRBD2; v_call: TRBV12-3/TRBV12-4; cdr3_nt: TGTGCCTCCCACACGGGGGGCGAGCAGTACTTC; cdr3_aa: CASHTGGEQYF
j_call: TRBJ2-5; clone_size: few; d_call: TRBD2; v_call: TRBV4-2; cdr3_nt: TGTGCCAGCAGCCTACGGACTAGCGGGGGTGAAGAGACCCAGTACTTC; cdr3_aa: CASSLRTSGGEETQYF
j_call: TRBJ2-1; clone_size: .; d_call: TRBD1; v_call: TRBV12-3/TRBV12-4; cdr3_nt: TGTGCCAGCAGCTTCACCCCAGGGGGAGAGCAGTTCTTC; cdr3_aa: CASSFTPGGEQFF
j_call: TRBJ1-2; clone_size: many; d_call: TRBD1; v_call: TRBV10-3; cdr3_nt: TGTGCCATCAGTGAGGACAGGGGCTATGGCTACACCTTC; cdr3_aa: CAISEDRGYGYTF
j_call: TRBJ1-1; clone_size: many; d_call: .; v_call: TRBV4-3; cdr3_nt: TGCGCCAGCAGCCAAGATCGGGGCTTAGAAGCTTTCTTT; cdr3_aa: CASSQDRGLEAFF
j_call: TRBJ2-5; clone_size: .; d_call: .; v_call: TRBV5-1; cdr3_nt: TGCGCCAGCAGCTTGAGCCCAGGGGGGCAAGAGACCCAGTACTTC; cdr3_aa: CASSLSPGGQETQYF
j_call: TRBJ2-1; clone_size: many; d_call: .; v_call: TRBV2; cdr3_nt: TGTGCCAGCAGTGACAGGGGAGTCTACAATGAGCAGTTCTTC; cdr3_aa: CASSDRGVYNEQFF
j_call: TRBJ2-1; clone_size: few; d_call: .; v_call: TRBV29-1; cdr3_nt: TGCAGCTCTGAGGTCCAAACGGACAATGAGCAGTTCTTC; cdr3_aa: CSSEVQTDNEQFF
j_call: TRBJ1-4; clone_size: .; d_call: .; v_call: TRBV28; cdr3_nt: TGTGCCAGCCATTCCAAGGGCCCCAGCGCTGAAAAACTGTTTTTT; cdr3_aa: CASHSKGPSAEKLFF
j_call: TRBJ2-5; clone_size: many; d_call: .; v_call: TRBV9; cdr3_nt: TGTGCCAGCAGCGTAGAGGGGACCCCCCAGTACTTC; cdr3_aa: CASSVEGTPQYF
j_call: TRBJ2-3; clone_size: few; d_call: .; v_call: TRBV28; cdr3_nt: TGTGCCAGCAGTTTTACTAGCCGATATTCTGGGGATACGCAGTATTTT; cdr3_aa: CASSFTSRYSGDTQYF
j_call: TRBJ2-3; clone_size: many; d_call: .; v_call: TRBV6-5; cdr3_nt: TGTGCCAGCGCCATAGGCTACGGATCAGATACGCAGTATTTT; cdr3_aa: CASAIGYGSDTQYF
j_call: TRBJ2-7; clone_size: .; d_call: .; v_call: TRBV2; cdr3_nt: TGTGCCAGCAGTGTGGCGGCGTACGAGCAGTACTTC; cdr3_aa: CASSVAAYEQYF
j_call: TRBJ1-4; clone_size: .; d_call: TRBD1; v_call: TRBV20-1; cdr3_nt: TGCAGTGCTACTCAGGGGGGGGAGGAAAAACTGTTTTTT; cdr3_aa: CSATQGGEEKLFF
j_call: TRBJ2-3; clone_size: many; d_call: .; v_call: TRBV6-4; cdr3_nt: TGTGCCAGCAGTGAAGGCACAGCGGCCACAGATACGCAGTATTTT; cdr3_aa: CASSEGTAATDTQYF
j_call: TRBJ1-3; clone_size: few; d_call: .; v_call: TRBV7-8; cdr3_nt: TGTGCCAGCAGCTTAGCCGCCGGCTGGGGAGGTGGAAACACCATATATTTT; cdr3_aa: CASSLAAGWGGGNTIYF
j_call: TRBJ2-3; clone_size: many; d_call: .; v_call: TRBV11-2; cdr3_nt: TGTGCCAGCAGCCCCCGCAGGGACACAGATACGCAGTATTTT; cdr3_aa: CASSPRRDTDTQYF
j_call: TRBJ2-3; clone_size: few; d_call: TRBD2; v_call: TRBV12-3/TRBV12-4; cdr3_nt: TGTGCCAGCAGGCTAAATCCCGGGACTAGCGGGGGCCTAGGGACAGATACGCAGTATTTT; cdr3_aa: CASRLNPGTSGGLGTDTQYF
j_call: TRBJ1-2; clone_size: .; d_call: TRBD1; v_call: TRBV10-3; cdr3_nt: TGTGCCATCAGAGCAGACAGGGAGTATGGCTACACCTTC; cdr3_aa: CAIRADREYGYTF
j_call: TRBJ2-3; clone_size: many; d_call: TRBD2; v_call: TRBV20-1; cdr3_nt: TGCAGTGCTCCGACTAGCGCATCTAGCACAGATACGCAGTATTTT; cdr3_aa: CSAPTSASSTDTQYF
j_call: TRBJ2-4; clone_size: .; d_call: .; v_call: TRBV7-2; cdr3_nt: TGTGCCAGCAGCTTACAAACATACATTCAGTACTTC; cdr3_aa: CASSLQTYIQYF
j_call: TRBJ2-5; clone_size: .; d_call: .; v_call: TRBV5-5; cdr3_nt: TGTGCCAGCAGCGCGCGCTCTGCTCAAGAGACCCAGTACTTC; cdr3_aa: CASSARSAQETQYF
j_call: TRBJ2-1; clone_size: few; d_call: TRBD2; v_call: TRBV24-1; cdr3_nt: TGTGCCACCAGTGACCCCGGCGAGCGGGGTTACAATGAGCAGTTCTTC; cdr3_aa: CATSDPGERGYNEQFF
j_call: TRBJ2-7; clone_size: many; d_call: TRBD1; v_call: TRBV12-3/TRBV12-4; cdr3_nt: TGTGCCAGCAGTTTCGGACAGGGCGGGTCCTACGAGCAGTACTTC; cdr3_aa: CASSFGQGGSYEQYF
j_call: TRBJ1-4; clone_size: .; d_call: .; v_call: TRBV5-6; cdr3_nt: TGTGCCAGCAGCTTTCTCCTCGCAACTAATGAAAAACTGTTTTTT; cdr3_aa: CASSFLLATNEKLFF
j_call: TRBJ2-2; clone_size: .; d_call: .; v_call: TRBV7-3; cdr3_nt: TGTGCCAGCAGCTTAAGCCCGGACATGGCAACCGGGGAGCTGTTTTTT; cdr3_aa: CASSLSPDMATGELFF